The source of this T cell receptor (beta chain) is a study of CD8+ T cells in alopecia areata. Extraction of RNA preceded its reverse transcription into cDNA, which served as the sequencing template. Method: immunoSEQ multiplex PCR; TCRdb's copy keeps in-frame clones and lacks some. Of over 250,000 clones detected, around 64% appear once; the ten largest clones hold about 0.89%. Treatment described: oral pan-JAK inhibitor, 5-10 mg twice daily. The CDR3 loop spans 12 amino acids. V gave up 0 bases and J gave up 14 bases, with 10 bases separating them. Germline CDR1 and CDR2: LNHNV and YYDKDF (reference sequence).

The receptor was isolated from a human donor with alopecia areata. The sample was CD4+ T cells sorted from blood, taken at week 52, from a patient treated with tofacitinib. The rearrangement links TRBV15 to TRBJ1-4; D not resolved. As DNA, the CDR3 is TGTGCCACCAGCAGAGATGGAGGCTCGCTGTTTTTT. Its translation is CATSRDGGSLFF.